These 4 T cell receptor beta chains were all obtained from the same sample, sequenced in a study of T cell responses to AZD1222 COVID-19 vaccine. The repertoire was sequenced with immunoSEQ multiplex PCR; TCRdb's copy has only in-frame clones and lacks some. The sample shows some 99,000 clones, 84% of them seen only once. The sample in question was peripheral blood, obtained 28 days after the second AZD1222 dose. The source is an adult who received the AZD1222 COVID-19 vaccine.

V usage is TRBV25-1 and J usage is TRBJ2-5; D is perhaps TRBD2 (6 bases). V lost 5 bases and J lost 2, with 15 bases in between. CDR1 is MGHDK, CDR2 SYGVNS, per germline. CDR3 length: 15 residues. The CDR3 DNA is TGTGCCAGCAGTTATCCGGGACTGCTGCAAGAGACCCAGTACTTC. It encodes CASSYPGLLQETQYF.

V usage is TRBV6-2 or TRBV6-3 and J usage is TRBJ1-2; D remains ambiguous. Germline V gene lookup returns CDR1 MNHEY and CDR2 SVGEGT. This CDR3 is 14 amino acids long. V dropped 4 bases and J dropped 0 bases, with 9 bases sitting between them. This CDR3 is CASSLGPANYGYTF. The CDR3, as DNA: TGTGCCAGCAGTTTAGGACCTGCTAACTATGGCTACACCTTC.

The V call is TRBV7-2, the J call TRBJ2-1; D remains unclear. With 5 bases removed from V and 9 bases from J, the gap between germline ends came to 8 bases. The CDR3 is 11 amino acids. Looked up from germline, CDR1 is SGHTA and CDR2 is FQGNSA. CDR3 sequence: CASSRGVEQFF. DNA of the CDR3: TGTGCCAGCAGCCGCGGAGTTGAGCAGTTCTTC.

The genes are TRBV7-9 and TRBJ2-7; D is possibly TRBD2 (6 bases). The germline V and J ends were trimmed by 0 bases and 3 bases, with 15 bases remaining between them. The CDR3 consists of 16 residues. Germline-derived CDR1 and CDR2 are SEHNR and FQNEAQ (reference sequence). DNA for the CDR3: TGTGCCAGCAGCTTAGCGGCGGCCAGCGGGCTCTACGAGCAGTACTTC. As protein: CASSLAAASGLYEQYF.